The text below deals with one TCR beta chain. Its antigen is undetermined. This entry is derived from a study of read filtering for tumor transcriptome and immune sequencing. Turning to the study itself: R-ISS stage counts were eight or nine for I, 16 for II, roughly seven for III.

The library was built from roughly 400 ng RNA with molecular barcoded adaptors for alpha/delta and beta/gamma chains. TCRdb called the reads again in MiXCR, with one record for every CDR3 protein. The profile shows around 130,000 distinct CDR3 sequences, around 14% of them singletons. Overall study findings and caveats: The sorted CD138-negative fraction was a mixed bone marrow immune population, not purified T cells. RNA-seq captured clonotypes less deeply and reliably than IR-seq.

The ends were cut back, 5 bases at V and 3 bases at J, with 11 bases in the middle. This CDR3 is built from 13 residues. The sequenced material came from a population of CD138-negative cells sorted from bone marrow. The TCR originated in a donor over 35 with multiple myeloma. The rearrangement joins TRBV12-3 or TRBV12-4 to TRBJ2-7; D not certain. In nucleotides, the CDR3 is TGTGCCAGCAGTCCCCAAGTGCGCTACGAGCAGTACTTC. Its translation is CASSPQVRYEQYF.